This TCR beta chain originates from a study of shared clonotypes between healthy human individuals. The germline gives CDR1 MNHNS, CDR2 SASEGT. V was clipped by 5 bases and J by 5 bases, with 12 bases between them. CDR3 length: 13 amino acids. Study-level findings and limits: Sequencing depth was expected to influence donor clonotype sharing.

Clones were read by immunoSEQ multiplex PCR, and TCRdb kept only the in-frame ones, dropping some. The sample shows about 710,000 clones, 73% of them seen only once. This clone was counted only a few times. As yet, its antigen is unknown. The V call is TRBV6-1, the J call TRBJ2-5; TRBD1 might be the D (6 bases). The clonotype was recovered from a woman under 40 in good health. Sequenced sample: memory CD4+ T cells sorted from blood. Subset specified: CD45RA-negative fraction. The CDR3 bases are TGTGCCAGCAGTCTCAGGGGATTGGAGACCCAGTACTTC. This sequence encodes CASSLRGLETQYF.